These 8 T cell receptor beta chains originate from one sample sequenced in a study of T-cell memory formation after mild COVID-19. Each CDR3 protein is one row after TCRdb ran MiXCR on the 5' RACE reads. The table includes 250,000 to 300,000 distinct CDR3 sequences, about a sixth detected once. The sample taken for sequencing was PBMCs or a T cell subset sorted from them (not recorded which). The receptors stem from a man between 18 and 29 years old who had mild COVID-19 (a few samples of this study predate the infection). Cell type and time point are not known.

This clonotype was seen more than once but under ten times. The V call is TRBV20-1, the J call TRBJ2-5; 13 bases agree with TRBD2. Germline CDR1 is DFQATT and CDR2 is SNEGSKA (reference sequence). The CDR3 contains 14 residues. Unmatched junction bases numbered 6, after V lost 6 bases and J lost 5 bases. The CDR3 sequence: CSAAKGLAGETQYF. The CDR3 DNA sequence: TGCAGTGCCGCCAAGGGACTAGCGGGGGAGACCCAGTACTTC.

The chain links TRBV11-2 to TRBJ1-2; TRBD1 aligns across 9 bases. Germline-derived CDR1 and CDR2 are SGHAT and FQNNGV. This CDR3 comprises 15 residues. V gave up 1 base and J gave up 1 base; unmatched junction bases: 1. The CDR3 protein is CASSLGTGDNYGYTF. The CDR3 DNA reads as TGTGCCAGCAGCTTAGGGACAGGGGATAACTATGGCTACACCTTC.

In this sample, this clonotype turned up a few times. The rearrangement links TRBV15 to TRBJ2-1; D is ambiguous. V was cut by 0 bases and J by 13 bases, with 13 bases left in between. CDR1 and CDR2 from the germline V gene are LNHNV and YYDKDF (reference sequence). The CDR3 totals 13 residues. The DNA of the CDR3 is TGTGCCACCAGCAGAGAGTCGGTTAGGATACAGTTCTTC. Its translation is CATSRESVRIQFF.

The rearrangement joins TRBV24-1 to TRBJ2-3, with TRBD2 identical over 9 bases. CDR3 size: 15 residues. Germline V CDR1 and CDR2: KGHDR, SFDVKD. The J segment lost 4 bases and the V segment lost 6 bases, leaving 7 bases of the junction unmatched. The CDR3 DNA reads TGTGCCACCAGTCCGCGGGGGGGCCTGGCAGATACGCAGTATTTT. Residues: CATSPRGGLADTQYF.

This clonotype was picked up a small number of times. In nucleotides, the CDR3 is TGTGCCAGCAGCTCGGGGCGGGCCTACGAGCAGTACGTC. Encoded protein: CASSSGRAYEQYV. The chain employs TRBV7-9 and TRBJ2-7, with D perhaps being TRBD1 or TRBD2 (5 bases each). The CDR3 sequence is 13 residues long. Trimming took 4 bases from V and 2 from J, leaving 9 bases between them. Germline loops: CDR1 SEHNR, CDR2 FQNEAQ (reference sequence).

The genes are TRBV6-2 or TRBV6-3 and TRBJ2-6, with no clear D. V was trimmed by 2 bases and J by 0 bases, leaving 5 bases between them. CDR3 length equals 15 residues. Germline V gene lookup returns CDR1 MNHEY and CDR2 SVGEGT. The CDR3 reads CASSYTVSGANVLTF. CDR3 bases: TGTGCCAGCAGTTACACGGTCTCTGGGGCCAACGTCCTGACTTTC.

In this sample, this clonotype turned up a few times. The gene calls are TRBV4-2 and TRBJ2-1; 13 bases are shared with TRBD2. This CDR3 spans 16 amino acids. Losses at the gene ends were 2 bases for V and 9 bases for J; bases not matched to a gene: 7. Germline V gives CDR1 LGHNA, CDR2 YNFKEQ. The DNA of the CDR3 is TGTGCCAGCAGCCAACCCACTAGCGGGGGGGCCCTTGAGCAGTTCTTC. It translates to CASSQPTSGGALEQFF.

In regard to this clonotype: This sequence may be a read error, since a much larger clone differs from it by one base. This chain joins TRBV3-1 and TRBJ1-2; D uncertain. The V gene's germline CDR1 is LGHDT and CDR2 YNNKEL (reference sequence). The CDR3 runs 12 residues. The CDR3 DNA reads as TGTGACAGCAGCCAAGCCACCTATGGCTACACCTTC. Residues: CDSSQATYGYTF. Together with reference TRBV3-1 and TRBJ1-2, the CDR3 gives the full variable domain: DTAVSQTPKYLVTQMGNDKSIKCEQNLGHDTMYWYKQDSKKFLKIMFSYNNKELIINETVPNRFSPKSPDKAHLNLHINSLELGDSAVYFCDSSQATYGYTFGSGTRLTVV.